This T cell receptor beta chain was observed in a study of cytomegalovirus exposure and HLA in healthy donors. Primers: 60 Vbeta forward and 13 Jbeta reverse. Some clones are missing from TCRdb's copy, which holds only in-frame ones; the method was immunoSEQ multiplex PCR. The repertoire has 180,000 or so clones, roughly 79% of them found once; the top ten carry 11% to 15%. The CDR3 extends over 14 amino acids. V lost 10 bases, J lost 4 bases, and 19 bases lay in between. Per the germline V gene, CDR1 is MNHEY and CDR2 is SVGAGI. Study-wide results and caveats: A previous analysis found most TCR beta V segments productive roughly 87% or roughly 30% of the time.

A word on this clone: Its antigen is still unknown.

This receptor was taken from a man in his forties or fifties in good health and CMV-seropositive. Material for sequencing was PBMCs. The V and J genes are TRBV6-5 and TRBJ1-1; the D gene is possibly TRBD1 (5 bases). The CDR3 loop reads CATRAPQGSTEAFF. CDR3 DNA: TGTGCCACCAGGGCCCCTCAGGGAAGCACTGAAGCTTTCTTT.